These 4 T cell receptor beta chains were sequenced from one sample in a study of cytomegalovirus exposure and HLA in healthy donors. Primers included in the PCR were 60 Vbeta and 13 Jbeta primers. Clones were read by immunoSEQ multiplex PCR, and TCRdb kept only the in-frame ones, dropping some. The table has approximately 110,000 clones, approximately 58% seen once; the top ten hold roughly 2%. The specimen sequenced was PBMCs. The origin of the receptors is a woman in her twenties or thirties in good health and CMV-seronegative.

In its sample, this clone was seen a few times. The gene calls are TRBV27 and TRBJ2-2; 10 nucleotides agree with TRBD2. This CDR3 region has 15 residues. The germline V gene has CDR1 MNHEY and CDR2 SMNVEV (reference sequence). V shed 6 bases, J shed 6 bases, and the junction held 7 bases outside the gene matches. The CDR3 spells CASRSGRGIAGELFF. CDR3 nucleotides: TGTGCCAGCAGGAGCGGGAGGGGGATCGCCGGGGAGCTGTTTTTT.

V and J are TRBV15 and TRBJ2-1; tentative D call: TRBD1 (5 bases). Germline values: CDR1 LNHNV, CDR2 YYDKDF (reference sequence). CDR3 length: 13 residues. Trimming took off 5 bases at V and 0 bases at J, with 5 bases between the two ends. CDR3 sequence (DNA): TGTGCCACCAGCGACAGCTCCTACAATGAGCAGTTCTTC. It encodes CATSDSSYNEQFF.

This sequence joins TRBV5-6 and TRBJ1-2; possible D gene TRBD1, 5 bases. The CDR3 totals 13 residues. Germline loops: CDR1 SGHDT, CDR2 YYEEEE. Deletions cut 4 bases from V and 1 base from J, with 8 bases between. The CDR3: CASSRGVNYGYTF. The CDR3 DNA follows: TGTGCCAGCAGCCGGGGGGTTAACTATGGCTACACCTTC.

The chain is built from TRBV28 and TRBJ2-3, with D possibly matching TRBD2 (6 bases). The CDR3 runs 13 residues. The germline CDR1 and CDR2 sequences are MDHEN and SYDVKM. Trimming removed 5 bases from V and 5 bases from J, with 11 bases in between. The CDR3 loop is CASSLRGIDTQYF. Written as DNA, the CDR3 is TGTGCCAGCAGTCTCCGGGGGATAGATACGCAGTATTTT.